What follows are 27 T cell receptor beta chains derived from one specimen sequenced in a study of high-grade serous ovarian cancer treatment subgroups (dated by TCRdb to about 2021). Tumor samples were collected prior to definitive surgery or chemotherapy. The library came from the immunoSEQ multiplex PCR assay. TCRdb holds this immuneACCESS table with in-frame rearrangements only. Some clones are missing; in checked studies, unresolved V genes explain under half, and the rest has no known cause. The sample yields more than 9,500 clones; 88% were counted once. The ten most abundant clones make up 2.5% to 3.5% of the sample. Sequenced material: tumor tissue. The receptors come from a human donor with high-grade serous ovarian cancer.

The rearrangement links TRBV7-2 to TRBJ2-5, with a possible D match to TRBD1 (5 bases). CDR3 length: 13 amino acids. V lost 4 bases, J lost 2 bases, and 8 bases lay in between. Germline loops: CDR1 SGHTA, CDR2 FQGNSA. Here the CDR3 DNA reads TGTGCCAGCAGCTCGACAGTACAAGAGACCCAGTACTTC. Residues: CASSSTVQETQYF.

The rearrangement joins TRBV5-4 to TRBJ2-2; 8 nucleotides line up with TRBD1. Germline V gene lookup returns CDR1 SGHNT and CDR2 YYREEE (reference sequence). The CDR3 loop spans 14 amino acids. V lost 1 base to trimming and J lost 7 bases; unmatched junction nucleotides: 3. In DNA, the CDR3 is TGTGCCAGCAGCTTGTCGACAGGGGTCGGGGAGCTGTTTTTT. As protein: CASSLSTGVGELFF.

V is TRBV11-2 and J is TRBJ2-6; possibly TRBD1 for D (5 bases). Between the trimmed V and J ends, which lost 6 bases and 0 bases, there was a span of 18 bases. The length of the CDR3 is 18 residues. Germline CDR1 reads SGHAT; CDR2 reads FQNNGV. For the CDR3, the DNA is TGTGCCAGCAGGGCTTGGGGCAGAAGATACTCTGGGGCCAACGTCCTGACTTTC. It is translated as CASRAWGRRYSGANVLTF.

The sample holds one count of this clone. J is TRBJ2-4 and V is TRBV2; 8 bases match TRBD1. The V segment lost 4 bases and the J segment 8 bases; nucleotides outside the gene matches: 10. Germline V gene lookup returns CDR1 SNHLY and CDR2 FYNNEI. The CDR3 is made up of 15 amino acids. DNA of the CDR3: TGTGCCAGCAGTGTTGAGACAGGGGTCGGGGACATTCAGTACTTC. Amino acids: CASSVETGVGDIQYF.

This sequence joins TRBV5-4 and TRBJ2-4; the D gene is possibly TRBD1 (6 bases). Per germline, CDR1 SGHNT and CDR2 YYREEE (reference sequence). The CDR3 is 17 residues long. V was trimmed by 1 base and J by 0 bases, leaving 14 bases between them. Written as DNA, the CDR3 is TGTGCCAGCAGCTTGATGGGGCAGGGGCTAGCCAAAAACATTCAGTACTTC. Encoded protein: CASSLMGQGLAKNIQYF.

This chain uses TRBV7-2 with TRBJ2-3, with D perhaps assigned TRBD1 or TRBD2 (5 bases each). V lost 5 bases, J lost 2 bases, and 14 bases lay in between. Germline values: CDR1 SGHTA, CDR2 FQGNSA. CDR3 size: 15 residues. CDR3 bases: TGTGCCAGCAGCCCCCGTGGGGGTAACACAGATACGCAGTATTTT. Translated, it gives CASSPRGGNTDTQYF.

V usage is TRBV5-4 and J usage is TRBJ1-2, with D possibly being TRBD1 (6 bases). With 2 bases removed from V and 7 bases from J, the gap between germline ends came to 15 bases. Per germline, CDR1 SGHNT and CDR2 YYREEE (reference sequence). This CDR3 spans 14 amino acids. CDR3 loop: CASSLTRGGGGYTF. The CDR3 nucleotides read TGTGCCAGCAGCTTAACTAGGGGGGGTGGTGGCTACACCTTC.

The CDR3 reads CATSRGLAGGYNEQFF. Written as DNA, the CDR3 is TGTGCCACCAGCAGAGGGTTAGCGGGGGGATACAATGAGCAGTTCTTC. The chain is built from TRBV15 and TRBJ2-1, with 10 nucleotides matching TRBD2. Germline V gene sequence: CDR1 LNHNV, CDR2 YYDKDF (reference sequence). This CDR3 is built from 16 residues. J lost 4 bases, V lost 1 base, and 4 bases had no gene match. The whole variable domain, filled in from reference TRBV15 and TRBJ2-1, reads DAMVIQNPRYQVTQFGKPVTLSCSQTLNHNVMYWYQQKSSQAPKLLFHYYDKDFNNEADTPDNFQSRRPNTSFCFLDIRSPGLGDTAMYLCATSRGLAGGYNEQFFGPGTRLTVL.

This clone was seen just once. V and J are TRBV7-2 and TRBJ1-2, with D perhaps matching TRBD1 (5 bases). Looked up from germline, CDR1 is SGHTA and CDR2 is FQGNSA. Trimming stripped 10 bases from V and 0 bases from J, with 15 bases between. The CDR3 covers 14 residues. In DNA, the CDR3 is TGTGCCACCCGGGGGGTGGGGGCTAACTATGGCTACACCTTC. Translating it yields CATRGVGANYGYTF.

This chain connects TRBV18 to TRBJ1-6, with TRBD1 as a possible D gene (6 bases). CDR3 length: 14 residues. Germline lookup yields CDR1 KGHSH and CDR2 LQKENI. Between the trimmed V and J ends, which lost 4 bases and 5 bases, there was a span of 9 bases. In DNA, the CDR3 is TGTGCCAGCTCACTTGACAGGAATAATTCACCCCTCCACTTT. Protein: CASSLDRNNSPLHF.

The rearrangement links TRBV2 to TRBJ2-5; TRBD1 agrees at 7 bases. The CDR3 is made up of 16 amino acids. The germline V gene encodes CDR1 SNHLY and CDR2 FYNNEI. V shed 5 bases and J 1 base; nucleotides not matched to a gene: 10. Here the CDR3 reads CASSQSSGTVQETQYF. As DNA, the CDR3 is TGTGCCAGCAGTCAATCGTCCGGGACAGTCCAAGAGACCCAGTACTTC.

The gene calls are TRBV10-3 and TRBJ2-1; TRBD2 aligns across 14 bases. There are 18 residues in the CDR3. V lost 6 bases, J lost 0 bases, and 7 bases stayed unmatched. Germline V gene sequence: CDR1 ENHRY, CDR2 SYGVKD. In DNA form, the CDR3 reads TGTGCCATCAGGGGAGGACTAGCGGGGGGAAGCTCCTACAATGAGCAGTTCTTC. Protein: CAIRGGLAGGSSYNEQFF.

There are a few counts of this clone. The V call is TRBV13, the J call TRBJ2-1; no clear D. V lost 1 base and J 3 bases, leaving 1 base between the germline ends. Germline CDR1 PRHDT, CDR2 FYEKMQ (reference sequence). This CDR3 contains 12 residues. The DNA for the CDR3 is TGTGCCAGCAGCTTAGACTACAATGAGCAGTTCTTC. As protein: CASSLDYNEQFF.

This clone was seen more than once but under ten times. The CDR3 region is CASSDRQGMNSPLHF. CDR3 coding DNA: TGTGCCAGCAGCGACAGGCAGGGGATGAATTCACCCCTCCACTTT. The chain uses TRBV5-4 and TRBJ1-6; perhaps TRBD1 as D (6 bases). CDR1 SGHNT and CDR2 YYREEE come from the germline V gene (reference sequence). The CDR3 runs to 15 residues. V gave up 4 bases and J gave up 7 bases, with 15 bases separating them.

The CDR3 DNA follows: TGTGCCAGCAGCTTATTGTTAGCCCTCTCTGGAAACACCATATATTTT. Translation: CASSLLLALSGNTIYF. The J gene is TRBJ1-3, the V gene TRBV7-2; D not resolved. The CDR3 runs 16 residues. The ends were cut back, 2 bases at V and 0 bases at J, with 11 bases in the middle. Germline V gives CDR1 SGHTA, CDR2 FQGNSA. Filled out from reference TRBV7-2 and TRBJ1-3, the complete variable domain reads GAGVSQSPSNKVTEKGKDVELRCDPISGHTALYWYRQSLGQGLEFLIYFQGNSAPDKSGLPSDRFSAERTGGSVSTLTIQRTQQEDSAVYLCASSLLLALSGNTIYFGEGSWLTVV.

This chain links TRBV11-2 with TRBJ2-5; D gene unclear. CDR3 length: 13 residues. From germline, CDR1 is SGHAT and CDR2 FQNNGV. Between the trimmed V and J ends, which lost 3 bases and 2 bases, there was a span of 7 bases. CDR3 loop: CASSFGFQETQYF. The CDR3, as DNA: TGTGCCAGCAGCTTTGGCTTTCAAGAGACCCAGTACTTC. The variable domain in full, with the rest retrieved from reference TRBV11-2 and TRBJ2-5, is EAGVAQSPRYKIIEKRQSVAFWCNPISGHATLYWYQQILGQGPKLLIQFQNNGVVDDSQLPKDRFSAERLKGVDSTLKIQPAKLEDSAVYLCASSFGFQETQYFGPGTRLLVL.

This clone appeared once. The chain has TRBV7-2 and TRBJ1-2; no clear D. V lost 1 base, J lost 10 bases, and 10 bases lay in between. CDR1 and CDR2 (germline): SGHTA, FQGNSA. The CDR3 is 12 residues long. CDR3 protein: CASSLGRKDYTF. The CDR3 nucleotides are TGTGCCAGCAGCTTAGGCAGAAAAGACTACACCTTC.

This clone was counted only a few times. This chain links TRBV10-3 with TRBJ2-7; D perhaps matches TRBD1 (5 bases). CDR1 and CDR2 from the germline V gene are ENHRY and SYGVKD. The CDR3 length is 14 residues. Trimming removed 4 bases at V and 4 bases at J, with 14 bases between. CDR3 nucleotide sequence: TGTGCCATCAGTGCAGGGATAGATTCGTACGAGCAGTACGTC. Encoded protein: CAISAGIDSYEQYV.

J is TRBJ1-2 and V is TRBV19; D may be TRBD1 (5 bases). CDR1 is LNHDA, CDR2 SQIVND, per germline (reference sequence). Trimming left V 7 bases short and J 4 bases short, with 10 bases between. The CDR3 has 12 amino acids. The CDR3 DNA reads TGTGCCAGTACCGGGGACCGCTATGGCTACACCTTC. Amino acid sequence: CASTGDRYGYTF.

Comment on this clone: Other DNA sequences in this specimen translate into the identical CDR3. The chain carries TRBV6-5 and TRBJ1-6, with TRBD1 as a possible D gene (5 bases). V lost 4 bases to trimming and J lost 11 bases, with 21 bases between them. This CDR3 contains 16 residues. Germline V lookup: CDR1 MNHEY, CDR2 SVGAGI. CDR3 DNA sequence: TGTGCCAGCAGTTTAGCCGGGGCTTCCCTAAAAGCACCCCTCCACTTT. Residues: CASSLAGASLKAPLHF.

The J gene is TRBJ1-2, the V gene TRBV7-9; 7 bases match TRBD1. The CDR3 is made up of 15 amino acids. The trim removed 5 bases at V and 0 bases at J, leaving 6 bases unmatched. CDR1 and CDR2 from the germline V gene are SEHNR and FQNEAQ (reference sequence). CDR3 amino acids: CASSPRGDTNYGYTF. The CDR3 nucleotides are TGTGCCAGCAGCCCCAGGGGGGACACTAACTATGGCTACACCTTC. Full variable domain (rest looked up from reference TRBV7-9 and TRBJ1-2): DTGVSQNPRHKITKRGQNVTFRCDPISEHNRLYWYRQTLGQGPEFLTYFQNEAQLEKSRLLSDRFSAERPKGSFSTLEIQRTEQGDSAMYLCASSPRGDTNYGYTFGSGTRLTVV.

The chain recombines TRBV19 with TRBJ2-2; 9 nucleotides line up with TRBD1. The CDR3 length is 15 residues. Germline CDR1 LNHDA, CDR2 SQIVND (reference sequence). The trim removed 8 bases at V and 1 base at J, leaving 5 bases unmatched. The CDR3 region has the DNA TGTGCCAGTTGTGCGGGACAGGGGAACACCGGGGAGCTGTTTTTT. As protein: CASCAGQGNTGELFF.

The chain couples TRBV5-6 to TRBJ1-2, with D hard to call. This CDR3 has 14 amino acids. Trimming took 4 bases from V and 0 from J, leaving 10 bases between them. CDR1 SGHDT and CDR2 YYEEEE come from the germline V gene. The CDR3 reads CASSPLGPNYGYTF. The CDR3 region has the DNA TGTGCCAGCAGCCCCCTTGGACCTAACTATGGCTACACCTTC.

V and J are TRBV6-1 and TRBJ2-1; 14 nucleotides match TRBD2. CDR1 and CDR2 from the germline V gene are MNHNS and SASEGT. The V gene end was trimmed by 4 bases and the J gene end by 9 bases; junction bases not matched to a gene: 11. The length of the CDR3 is 17 residues. CDR3 sequence: CASSGVGTSGGTVEQFF. The CDR3 bases are TGTGCCAGCAGTGGAGTCGGGACTAGCGGGGGAACGGTTGAGCAGTTCTTC.

V is TRBV2 and J is TRBJ1-2; no reliable D call. This CDR3 is 15 amino acids long. With 8 bases removed from V and 2 bases from J, the gap between germline ends came to 18 bases. The germline V gene encodes CDR1 SNHLY and CDR2 FYNNEI. CDR3: CASPGEPIQNYGYTF. Here the CDR3 DNA reads TGTGCCAGCCCTGGAGAGCCGATCCAGAACTATGGCTACACCTTC.

The V and J genes are TRBV4-1 and TRBJ2-3; 9 positions match TRBD2. The CDR3 extends over 17 amino acids. Germline CDR1 MGHRA, CDR2 YSYEKL. V lost 4 bases and J lost 1; bases outside the gene matches: 9. In DNA form, the CDR3 reads TGCGCCAGCAGCCGATCGACTAGCGGTGCACGCACAGATACGCAGTATTTT. This gives the protein CASSRSTSGARTDTQYF.

The rearrangement uses TRBV28 and TRBJ1-2; unclear D gene. The CDR3 is made up of 13 amino acids. The germline V gene has CDR1 MDHEN and CDR2 SYDVKM. V was shortened by 7 bases and J by 4 bases, with 13 bases between the two germline ends. DNA for the CDR3: TGTGCCAGCACTACCGGGAGGGCCTATGGCTACACCTTC. This encodes CASTTGRAYGYTF.